This T cell receptor beta chain came from a study of T-cell reconstitution after alpha-beta-depleted transplantation in children. Findings of the study overall: Surviving recipient T cells and thymic progenitors produced the high day-60 TCRbeta diversity seen in some patients. Newly generated T cells supplied most T-cell counts and diversity one year post-transplant.

Many counts were recorded for this clonotype. No antigen is known for it. The CDR3 is 12 residues long. The J segment lost 7 bases and the V segment lost 3 bases, leaving 5 bases of the junction unmatched. Germline assignment: CDR1 SQVTM and CDR2 ANQGSEA. Unique molecular identifiers were incorporated into the prepared TCRbeta library. A single record per CDR3 protein comes from TCRdb applying MiXCR to the PCR reads. The repertoire includes 200,000 or so distinct CDR3 sequences, 8.4% of them detected once, and less than 40% sits in the top ten. Material: PBMCs, mostly from graft donor cells, obtained 360 days after TCRalphabeta/CD19-depleted stem cell transplant. The sequence came from a male patient aged 2-9 years who had a stem cell transplant for acute myeloid leukemia, so the T cells may come from the graft donor. V and J are TRBV29-1 and TRBJ1-1, with 7 bases identical to TRBD1. CDR3 sequence: CSVENRGDEAFF. CDR3 nucleotide sequence: TGCAGCGTTGAGAACAGGGGAGATGAAGCTTTCTTT.